One and the same sample provided the 31 T cell receptor beta chains below, sequenced in a study of metastatic and nonmetastatic thyroid tumors. MiXCR was used by TCRdb to re-call the PCR reads. The sample consists of over 15,000 clones, less than 30% of them appearing once. Every patient underwent thyroid surgery untreated. Input material: tumor tissue. These receptor sequences come from a female donor with papillary thyroid cancer or a benign thyroid nodule (not recorded which). Some clones in this sample may be carry-over from other donors' samples.

The rearrangement joins TRBV3-1 to TRBJ2-7; D perhaps matches TRBD2 (5 bases). Trimming removed 1 base at V and 0 bases at J, with 10 bases between. The CDR3 sequence is 15 residues long. The V gene's germline CDR1 is LGHDT and CDR2 YNNKEL (reference sequence). CDR3 nucleotide sequence: TGTGCCAGCAGCCAAGGGACTCTCCCCTCCTACGAGCAGTACTTC. Protein product: CASSQGTLPSYEQYF.

The chain combines TRBV4-2 with TRBJ1-1; the D is unclear. The ends were cut back, 0 bases at V and 6 bases at J, with 11 bases in the middle. The CDR3 is made up of 14 amino acids. Germline values: CDR1 LGHNA, CDR2 YNFKEQ. CDR3 nucleotides: TGTGCCAGCAGCCAAGAACAGTTGCCACCTGAAGCTTTCTTT. This codes for CASSQEQLPPEAFF.

A few counts support this clone. The V and J genes are TRBV6-2 or TRBV6-3 and TRBJ2-7; 9 bases align to TRBD2. The J segment lost 2 bases and the V segment lost 5 bases, leaving 4 bases of the junction unmatched. From germline, CDR1 is MNHEY and CDR2 SVGEGT. The CDR3 has 14 residues. The chain's CDR3 is CASSVTSGPYEQYF. Written as DNA, the CDR3 is TGTGCCAGCAGTGTGACTAGCGGACCCTACGAGCAGTACTTC.

This clone was detected ten times or more. The chain uses TRBV10-3 and TRBJ2-4, with D tentatively TRBD2 (5 bases). V gave up 10 bases and J gave up 9 bases, with 19 bases separating them. The CDR3 consists of 13 residues. Germline loops: CDR1 ENHRY, CDR2 SYGVKD. The CDR3 reads CATRAEIGGIQYF. For the CDR3, the DNA is TGTGCCACTAGGGCCGAAATCGGAGGCATTCAGTACTTC.

The CDR3 DNA reads as TGTGCCAGCAGTATCGGGACATCTGGAAACACCATATATTTT. Its protein product is CASSIGTSGNTIYF. The rearrangement links TRBV6-1 to TRBJ1-3, with D maybe TRBD1 (6 bases). The CDR3 contains 14 residues. The V gene's germline CDR1 is MNHNS and CDR2 SASEGT. V was cut by 5 bases and J by 1 base, with 9 bases left in between.

In its sample, this clone is medium-sized. The chain combines TRBV6-1 with TRBJ2-7; perhaps TRBD2 as D (7 bases). The CDR3 covers 13 residues. Germline CDR1 MNHNS, CDR2 SASEGT. V lost 7 bases, J lost 5 bases, and 15 bases lay in between. The CDR3 loop is CASNAGAGNEQYF. CDR3 in DNA: TGTGCCAGCAACGCGGGGGCTGGGAACGAGCAGTACTTC.

The chain's CDR3 is CASRYNTPSVVAFF. The DNA of the CDR3 is TGCGCCAGCAGATATAATACTCCTAGTGTCGTGGCGTTCTTC. The chain has TRBV5-1 and TRBJ2-1; D gene unclear. Germline CDR1 reads SGHRS; CDR2 reads YFSETQ. The CDR3 is 14 amino acids. The ends were cut back, 5 bases at V and 15 bases at J, with 24 bases in the middle.

The chain uses TRBV9 and TRBJ1-6; 7 positions match TRBD1. CDR1 and CDR2 from the germline V gene are SGDLS and YYNGEE. This CDR3 is 14 amino acids long. V lost 0 bases and J lost 16; bases outside the gene matches: 10. This CDR3 is CASSVGDSGQELHF. For the CDR3, the DNA is TGTGCCAGCAGCGTAGGGGACAGCGGCCAGGAGCTCCACTTT.

The chain couples TRBV14 to TRBJ2-7; 7 bases are shared with TRBD1. CDR3 length: 14 amino acids. V dropped 4 bases and J dropped 0; count of bases not matched to a gene: 3. Germline V gene sequence: CDR1 SGHDN, CDR2 FVKESK. This CDR3 reads CASSRTGDSYEQYF. As DNA, the CDR3 is TGTGCCAGCAGCCGTACAGGGGACTCCTACGAGCAGTACTTC.

The chain recombines TRBV4-1 with TRBJ1-3; 8 bases agree with TRBD1. Germline loops: CDR1 MGHRA, CDR2 YSYEKL. This CDR3 region has 15 residues. V shed 3 bases and J 2 bases; nucleotides not matched to a gene: 3. CDR3 residues: CASSQEDRAGNTIYF. CDR3 bases: TGCGCCAGCAGCCAGGAGGACAGGGCTGGAAACACCATATATTTT.

This clone has just a few counts. The chain carries TRBV6-1 and TRBJ2-7, with a tentative D call TRBD1 (6 bases). Trimming pared 4 bases from V and 2 bases from J, leaving 15 bases between. Germline CDR1 and CDR2: MNHNS and SASEGT. This CDR3 has 15 amino acids. CDR3 sequence reads: CASSVRRGVAYEQYF. The CDR3 region has the DNA TGTGCCAGCAGTGTGCGCAGGGGTGTAGCCTACGAGCAGTACTTC.

The chain couples TRBV10-1 to TRBJ2-5; 10 positions match TRBD2. Germline CDR1 reads WNHNN; CDR2 reads SYGVQD (reference sequence). The CDR3 runs to 13 residues. Trimming removed 9 bases from V and 4 bases from J; junction bases left unmatched: 5. CDR3 amino acids: CARTKREGETQYF. The CDR3 DNA reads TGCGCCAGAACTAAGCGGGAGGGAGAGACCCAGTACTTC.

The chain couples TRBV28 to TRBJ1-2; D might be TRBD1 (6 bases). Germline V gene data show CDR1 as MDHEN and CDR2 as SYDVKM. The CDR3 loop spans 14 amino acids. V was cut by 6 bases and J by 2 bases, with 13 bases left in between. The CDR3 DNA is TGTGCCAGCAGGTTCGCGGACAGAAACTATGGCTACACCTTC. Its protein product is CASRFADRNYGYTF.

This clone was seen ten or more times. This chain connects TRBV4-3 to TRBJ2-3; unclear D gene. Germline loops: CDR1 LGHNA, CDR2 YSLEER. This CDR3 has 15 amino acids. Trimming removed 0 bases from V and 2 bases from J, with 9 bases in between. The CDR3 here is CASSQDVATTDTQYF. The CDR3 DNA reads as TGCGCCAGCAGCCAAGATGTGGCCACCACAGATACGCAGTATTTT.

The chain recombines TRBV6-1 with TRBJ2-5, with 7 nucleotides matching TRBD2. CDR1 and CDR2 from the germline V gene are MNHNS and SASEGT. With 9 bases clipped from V and 2 bases from J, the junction kept 12 bases outside the gene matches. CDR3 length equals 15 residues. CDR3 nucleotides: TGTGCCAGTTCCTTCTTAGGCGGGAGTCAAGAGACCCAGTACTTC. Translating it yields CASSFLGGSQETQYF.

V usage is TRBV20-1 and J usage is TRBJ2-7, with 7 positions matching TRBD1. Germline V lookup: CDR1 DFQATT, CDR2 SNEGSKA (reference sequence). Unmatched junction bases numbered 13, after V lost 4 bases and J lost 4 bases. The CDR3 sequence is 15 residues long. The CDR3 DNA follows: TGCAGTGCTACCGTGAGTTGTCAGGGGGATTACGAGCAGTACTTC. Protein: CSATVSCQGDYEQYF.

This clone was seen many times. The chain has TRBV28 and TRBJ2-1, with D tentatively TRBD2 (5 bases). Trimming cost V 4 bases and J 0 bases, with 7 bases left between them. This CDR3 has 14 residues. CDR1 MDHEN and CDR2 SYDVKM come from the germline V gene. In DNA form, the CDR3 reads TGTGCCAGCAGTTACGGAGGCTCCTACAATGAGCAGTTCTTC. Encoded protein: CASSYGGSYNEQFF.

By its share, this clone is medium-sized. This sequence joins TRBV12-3 or TRBV12-4 and TRBJ1-1; no clear D gene. The V and J ends lost 5 bases and 10 bases respectively, with 17 bases between them. The CDR3 is made up of 13 amino acids. The CDR3 bases are TGTGCCAGCAGTCTCGGACGGAGGGTATCAGCTTTCTTT. Encoded protein: CASSLGRRVSAFF.

The table lists this clone with many counts. The chain links TRBV7-8 to TRBJ1-3, with D unresolved. Trimming took 3 bases from V and 6 from J, leaving 9 bases between them. The CDR3 covers 13 residues. CDR1 and CDR2 (germline): SGHVS, FQNEAQ. In DNA form, the CDR3 reads TGTGCCAGCAGCTTTGGGAGCCAAAACACCATATATTTT. Residues: CASSFGSQNTIYF.

A few counts support this clone. The CDR3 ends on some other residue instead of the conserved phenylalanine or tryptophan, so this is likely a read error. This chain joins TRBV15 and TRBJ1-5; perhaps TRBD1 as D (5 bases). Germline loops: CDR1 LNHNV, CDR2 YYDKDF (reference sequence). There are 12 residues in the CDR3. The DNA for the CDR3 is TGCGCCACCAGCACCGGGGACCAGCCCCAGCATCTT. This translates into CATSTGDQPQHL.

This clone was recorded at least ten times. The CDR3: CAISGTENTGELFF. For the CDR3, the DNA is TGTGCCATCAGTGGGACAGAGAACACCGGGGAGCTGTTTTTT. V gene TRBV10-3 combines with J gene TRBJ2-2, with D possibly matching TRBD1 (6 bases). Germline values: CDR1 ENHRY, CDR2 SYGVKD. V lost 4 bases and J lost 1, with 7 bases in between. CDR3 length: 14 amino acids.

The CDR3 loop is CASSAGTGSSYEQYF. The CDR3 nucleotides read TGCGCCAGCAGCGCCGGGACAGGGAGCTCCTACGAGCAGTACTTC. The chain combines TRBV5-1 with TRBJ2-7, with 9 bases matching TRBD1. The ends lost 4 bases at V and 0 bases at J; junction bases unmatched: 5. This CDR3 region has 15 residues. Per the germline V gene, CDR1 is SGHRS and CDR2 is YFSETQ.

On this clone: A read error may explain this, as a much larger clone is one base away. The gene calls are TRBV9 and TRBJ2-1; 10 nucleotides agree with TRBD2. V gave up 6 bases and J gave up 2 bases; unmatched junction bases: 5. The V gene's germline CDR1 is SGDLS and CDR2 YYNGEE. The CDR3 length is 15 residues. CDR3 residues: CASIGLAVPYNEQFF. For the CDR3, the DNA is TGTGCCAGCATCGGACTAGCGGTTCCCTACAATGAGCAGTTCTTC.

Judged by abundance, this clone is medium-sized. J is TRBJ1-2 and V is TRBV5-1; D call uncertain. V lost 3 bases and J 4 bases, leaving 10 bases between the germline ends. The germline gives CDR1 SGHRS, CDR2 YFSETQ. The CDR3 runs 13 residues. Here the CDR3 DNA reads TGCGCCAGCAGCTCGTCACTTGGCTATGGCTACACCTTC. Protein: CASSSSLGYGYTF.

This clone was seen a handful of times. The junction shows a germline mismatch at one end, possibly a read error. The V call is TRBV12-3 or TRBV12-4, the J call TRBJ1-5; no clear D gene. The CDR3 totals 15 residues. The CDR3 spells CAISPCSGRNQPQHF. In DNA, the CDR3 is TGTGCCATCAGTCCTTGCTCCGGGCGCAATCAGCCCCAGCATTTT.

This clone turned up a few times. The chain carries TRBV27 and TRBJ1-2; D gene unclear. Between the trimmed V and J ends, which lost 5 bases and 4 bases, there was a span of 17 bases. The CDR3 totals 15 residues. Germline-derived CDR1 and CDR2 are MNHEY and SMNVEV (reference sequence). Here the CDR3 DNA reads TGTGCCAGCAGTCCCTTGGTGAAAAGCGTCTATGGCTACACCTTC. Its translation: CASSPLVKSVYGYTF.

V gene TRBV9 combines with J gene TRBJ1-3; D perhaps matches TRBD1 (6 bases). The CDR3 covers 15 residues. Trimming left V 3 bases short and J 4 bases short, with 14 bases between. Germline values: CDR1 SGDLS, CDR2 YYNGEE. The CDR3 region is CASSGWRGSGNTIYF. The DNA of the CDR3 is TGTGCCAGCAGCGGGTGGAGGGGGTCCGGAAACACCATATATTTT.

This clone was seen a few times. The rearrangement links TRBV7-3 to TRBJ2-3; 8 bases are shared with TRBD2. CDR3 length: 17 amino acids. With V trimmed by 5 bases and J by 2 bases, 12 bases remained unmatched. CDR1 is SGHTA, CDR2 FQGTGA, per germline. This CDR3 is CASSQGRLSGVTDTQYF. The CDR3 DNA reads TGTGCCAGCAGCCAAGGTCGGCTTAGCGGGGTCACAGATACGCAGTATTTT.

This rearrangement joins TRBV15 to TRBJ2-1; the D gene is possibly TRBD2 (7 bases). Germline V gene sequence: CDR1 LNHNV, CDR2 YYDKDF (reference sequence). V was shortened by 3 bases and J by 6 bases, with 15 bases between the two germline ends. The CDR3 runs to 15 residues. The CDR3 nucleotides read TGTGCCACCAGCAGGGGAGGGGGTAAGGTCAATGAGCAGTTCTTC. This encodes CATSRGGGKVNEQFF.

In this sample, this clone turned up many times. The chain combines TRBV20-1 with TRBJ1-5; D is unresolved. V lost 2 bases and J lost 5, with 10 bases in between. Germline V gives CDR1 DFQATT, CDR2 SNEGSKA (reference sequence). This CDR3 region has 13 residues. The CDR3 sequence: CSARLVRDQPQHF. DNA for the CDR3: TGCAGTGCTAGATTGGTCCGGGATCAGCCCCAGCATTTT.

This clone was seen a handful of times. The chain is built from TRBV12-3 or TRBV12-4 and TRBJ1-2, with D possibly being TRBD1 (5 bases). Trimming pared 4 bases from V and 7 bases from J, leaving 10 bases between. CDR3 length: 12 amino acids. CDR3 nucleotide sequence: TGTGCCAGCAGTTGGCAGGGAGGTGGCTACACCTTC. Translating gives CASSWQGGGYTF.